This passage covers 8 T cell receptor beta chains from one sample sequenced in a study of shared clonotypes between healthy human individuals. The protocol was immunoSEQ multiplex PCR, while the TCRdb copy is restricted to in-frame clones and leaves out a portion. The data contain about 2 million clones, 85% to 95% of them singletons. Sequenced material: naive CD4+ T cells sorted from blood. The subset is: CD45RA+ positively selected. The receptors shown here come from a man younger than 35 in good health.

This sequence joins TRBV5-4 and TRBJ2-3; D is perhaps TRBD1 (6 bases). The ends were cut back, 5 bases at V and 2 bases at J, with 12 bases in the middle. CDR3 length: 14 residues. CDR1 and CDR2 from the germline V gene are SGHNT and YYREEE (reference sequence). The CDR3 DNA reads as TGTGCCAGCAGTTTTGGGGACAACACAGATACGCAGTATTTT. As protein: CASSFGDNTDTQYF. Variable domain in full (rest from reference TRBV5-4 and TRBJ2-3): ETGVTQSPTHLIKTRGQQVTLRCSSQSGHNTVSWYQQALGQGPQFIFQYYREEENGRGNFPPRFSGLQFPNYSSELNVNALELDDSALYLCASSFGDNTDTQYFGPGTRLTVL.

Regarding this clone: Other DNA sequences of this sample code for an identical CDR3. The chain employs TRBV5-1 and TRBJ2-7; 11 bases map to TRBD1. The germline CDR1 and CDR2 sequences are SGHRS and YFSETQ. The CDR3 runs to 14 residues. Germline trimming cut 3 bases from V and 4 bases from J; bases unmatched to any gene: 3. The CDR3 loop is CASSSGTGGYEQYF. The CDR3 DNA follows: TGCGCCAGCAGCTCCGGGACAGGGGGGTACGAGCAGTACTTC.

The J gene is TRBJ2-1, the V gene TRBV9, with 12 positions matching TRBD2. Germline V CDR1 and CDR2: SGDLS, YYNGEE. J gave up 0 bases and V 0 bases, and 4 bases lay outside the gene matches. CDR3 length: 18 residues. The CDR3 is CASSVEGLAGRSYNEQFF. The DNA of the CDR3 is TGTGCCAGCAGCGTAGAAGGACTAGCGGGGCGCTCCTACAATGAGCAGTTCTTC.

This clone has just one count. J is TRBJ2-7 and V is TRBV9, with D unclear. V lost 6 bases and J 0 bases, leaving 10 bases between the germline ends. Germline assignment: CDR1 SGDLS and CDR2 YYNGEE. The CDR3 is 13 amino acids. The CDR3 DNA reads as TGTGCCAGCACAGGCGAGAGCTCCTACGAGCAGTACTTC. This translates into CASTGESSYEQYF.

The rearrangement uses TRBV10-1 and TRBJ2-3; a possible D gene is TRBD2 (7 bases). The germline CDR1 and CDR2 sequences are WNHNN and SYGVQD (reference sequence). Deletions cut 0 bases from V and 2 bases from J, with 9 bases between. The CDR3 is 15 residues long. The chain's CDR3 is CASSESRGATDTQYF. In DNA form, the CDR3 reads TGCGCCAGCAGTGAGTCTCGGGGGGCCACAGATACGCAGTATTTT.

Concerning this clone itself: Other DNA variants within this sample encode the same CDR3. V gene TRBV6-5 combines with J gene TRBJ1-1; a weak D match, TRBD1 (6 bases). The CDR3 totals 14 residues. The germline V gene has CDR1 MNHEY and CDR2 SVGAGI. V lost 2 bases to trimming and J lost 2 bases, with 9 bases between them. The CDR3 loop is CASSYMTGNTEAFF. The CDR3, as DNA: TGTGCCAGCAGTTACATGACAGGTAACACTGAAGCTTTCTTT.

The chain couples TRBV15 to TRBJ1-5; no definite D call. The CDR3 is 17 amino acids. Trimming pared 1 base from V and 0 bases from J, leaving 13 bases between. Per the germline V gene, CDR1 is LNHNV and CDR2 is YYDKDF (reference sequence). The CDR3 here is CATSRVKEGDSNQPQHF. For the CDR3, the DNA is TGTGCCACCAGCAGAGTCAAGGAGGGAGATAGCAATCAGCCCCAGCATTTT. Variable domain in full (rest from reference TRBV15 and TRBJ1-5): DAMVIQNPRYQVTQFGKPVTLSCSQTLNHNVMYWYQQKSSQAPKLLFHYYDKDFNNEADTPDNFQSRRPNTSFCFLDIRSPGLGDTAMYLCATSRVKEGDSNQPQHFGDGTRLSIL.

V is TRBV7-8 and J is TRBJ2-3, with a tentative D call TRBD2 (6 bases). The V gene's germline CDR1 is SGHVS and CDR2 FQNEAQ. Between the trimmed V and J ends, which lost 5 bases and 6 bases, there was a span of 15 bases. The CDR3 spans 14 residues. CDR3 nucleotide sequence: TGTGCCAGCAGCAAACCGACCCTAGCGGATACGCAGTATTTT. Translating it yields CASSKPTLADTQYF.